This is a list of T cell receptor beta chains from one sample in a study of shared clonotypes between healthy human individuals. The repertoire was sequenced with immunoSEQ multiplex PCR; TCRdb's copy has only in-frame clones and lacks some. Of under 850,000 clones in the sample, approximately 72% were seen once. Sequenced sample: memory CD4+ T cells sorted from blood. The receptors here all came from a woman in her thirties in good health. The CDR3 runs from the conserved cysteine through the conserved F or W. D genes are given only for firm matches. Clone size is stated in some rows and not others, as once, few, many or a class when expanded.

CDR3: CATPVDSGANVLTF; DNA: TGTGCCACCCCCGTGGACTCTGGGGCCAACGTCCTGACTTTC; V: TRBV2; size: few; D: -; J: TRBJ2-6
CDR3: CASSPAAVGTGELFF; DNA: TGTGCCAGCAGTCCCGCCGCCGTGGGAACCGGGGAGCTGTTTTTT; V: TRBV6-5; size: -; D: -; J: TRBJ2-2
CDR3: CASSTYTTGLNQPQHF; DNA: TGTGCCAGCAGTACATACACGACAGGGCTTAATCAGCCCCAGCATTTT; V: TRBV28; size: many; D: TRBD1; J: TRBJ1-5
CDR3: CASSPRDSYEQYF; DNA: TGTGCCAGCAGCCCCCGGGACAGCTACGAGCAGTACTTC; V: TRBV6-6; size: -; D: TRBD1; J: TRBJ2-7
CDR3: CASSRADTDTQYF; DNA: TGTGCCAGTAGTAGAGCGGACACAGATACGCAGTATTTT; V: TRBV19; size: -; D: -; J: TRBJ2-3
CDR3: CASSHRVRADTQYF; DNA: TGTGCCAGCAGTCACAGGGTAAGGGCAGATACGCAGTATTTT; V: TRBV2; size: -; D: -; J: TRBJ2-3
CDR3: CASSTGANDAYNEQFF; DNA: TGTGCCAGCAGTACGGGCGCCAACGATGCCTACAATGAGCAGTTCTTC; V: TRBV27; size: -; D: -; J: TRBJ2-1
CDR3: CASSTPGNRGRNTEAFF; DNA: TGTGCCAGTAGTACACCGGGGAACAGGGGGAGGAACACTGAAGCTTTCTTT; V: TRBV19; size: -; D: TRBD1; J: TRBJ1-1
CDR3: CASCPGDSGSYEQYF; DNA: TGTGCCAGTTGCCCCGGGGATAGCGGGAGTTACGAGCAGTACTTC; V: TRBV7-9; size: -; D: TRBD2; J: TRBJ2-7
CDR3: CASSGQGAYEQYF; DNA: TGTGCCAGCTCAGGTCAGGGGGCCTACGAGCAGTACTTC; V: TRBV18; size: -; D: TRBD1; J: TRBJ2-7
CDR3: CASSSLGTSGRSEQYF; DNA: TGTGCCAGTAGTTCCCTAGGGACTAGCGGGAGAAGCGAGCAGTACTTC; V: TRBV19; size: -; D: TRBD2; J: TRBJ2-7
CDR3: CASSEEVVPDPETQYF; DNA: TGTGCCAGCAGTGAAGAGGTGGTGCCCGATCCAGAGACCCAGTACTTC; V: TRBV2; size: once; D: -; J: TRBJ2-5
CDR3: CASSLADREMDEQYF; DNA: TGTGCCAGCAGCCTAGCAGACAGGGAAATGGACGAGCAGTACTTC; V: TRBV5-8; size: -; D: TRBD1; J: TRBJ2-7
CDR3: CASSDLSISGRGNQPQHF; DNA: TGTGCCAGCAGTGACCTGTCGATTTCCGGACGGGGCAATCAGCCCCAGCATTTT; V: TRBV6-1; size: -; D: -; J: TRBJ1-5
CDR3: CASSLGQDSTDTQYF; DNA: TGCGCCAGCAGCTTGGGGCAGGATAGCACAGATACGCAGTATTTT; V: TRBV5-1; size: few; D: -; J: TRBJ2-3
CDR3: CASRQGEQPQHF; DNA: TGTGCCAGCAGACAGGGAGAACAGCCCCAGCATTTT; V: TRBV6-1; size: few; D: -; J: TRBJ1-5
CDR3: CASEGSGANVLTF; DNA: TGTGCCAGTGAGGGCTCTGGGGCCAACGTCCTGACTTTC; V: TRBV2; size: few; D: -; J: TRBJ2-6
CDR3: CASSIIPGGTTEAFF; DNA: TGTGCCAGTAGTATTATTCCAGGGGGTACCACTGAAGCTTTCTTT; V: TRBV19; size: -; D: TRBD1; J: TRBJ1-1
CDR3: CASSSTMTSGRDTGELFF; DNA: TGTGCCAGCAGCTCGACTATGACTAGCGGGAGGGACACCGGGGAGCTGTTTTTT; V: TRBV7-3; size: -; D: TRBD2; J: TRBJ2-2
CDR3: CASSDSANEKLFF; DNA: TGTGCCAGCAGTGACTCGGCGAATGAAAAACTGTTTTTT; V: TRBV6-4; size: -; D: -; J: TRBJ1-4
CDR3: CASSLIPDTGRETQYF; DNA: TGTGCCAGCAGCTTGATACCGGACACGGGAAGGGAGACCCAGTACTTC; V: TRBV5-4; size: -; D: -; J: TRBJ2-5
CDR3: CASSQTLLAAGYNEQFF; DNA: TGTGCCAGCAGCCAAACCTTACTAGCGGCAGGTTACAATGAGCAGTTCTTC; V: TRBV14; size: once; D: TRBD2; J: TRBJ2-1
CDR3: CASSPSSNTDTQYF; DNA: TGTGCCAGCTCACCATCCTCGAACACAGATACGCAGTATTTT; V: TRBV18; size: -; D: -; J: TRBJ2-3
CDR3: CASTGTGTRGYTF; DNA: TGTGCCAGCACGGGAACCGGGACGCGGGGCTACACCTTC; V: TRBV6-5; size: -; D: -; J: TRBJ1-2
CDR3: CASSLPRDRGKLFF; DNA: TGTGCCAGCAGTTTGCCCCGGGACAGAGGAAAACTGTTTTTT; V: TRBV28; size: -; D: TRBD1; J: TRBJ1-4
CDR3: CASSIRVRDTQYF; DNA: TGTGCCAGCAGCATCAGGGTGCGAGATACGCAGTATTTT; V: TRBV7-8; size: -; D: -; J: TRBJ2-3
CDR3: CASRFGFHNEQFF; DNA: TGTGCCAGCAGGTTCGGGTTTCACAATGAGCAGTTCTTC; V: TRBV6-5; size: -; D: -; J: TRBJ2-1
CDR3: CASSLRGTGTDTQYF; DNA: TGTGCCAGCAGTTTAAGGGGGACAGGGACAGATACGCAGTATTTT; V: TRBV27; size: many; D: TRBD1; J: TRBJ2-3
CDR3: CASSQVGTAYGYTF; DNA: TGCGCCAGCAGCCAAGTTGGGACTGCCTATGGCTACACCTTC; V: TRBV4-1; size: few; D: -; J: TRBJ1-2
CDR3: CASNRWGQHNEQFF; DNA: TGTGCCAGCAACCGCTGGGGGCAGCACAATGAGCAGTTCTTC; V: TRBV28; size: -; D: -; J: TRBJ2-1
CDR3: CASSYSAIGGNTEAFF; DNA: TGTGCCAGCAGTTACTCGGCTATTGGGGGAAACACTGAAGCTTTCTTT; V: TRBV6-5; size: -; D: -; J: TRBJ1-1
CDR3: CASSLPGETQYF; DNA: TGCGCCAGCAGCCTGCCGGGAGAGACCCAGTACTTC; V: TRBV5-1; size: -; D: -; J: TRBJ2-5
CDR3: CARASGAGLSQNQFF; DNA: TGTGCCAGAGCTTCGGGGGCAGGTCTTTCCCAGAACCAGTTCTTC; V: TRBV19; size: -; D: -; J: TRBJ2-1
CDR3: CSAHQQGPGASGYTF; DNA: TGCAGCGCTCATCAACAGGGACCGGGGGCTAGTGGCTACACCTTC; V: TRBV29-1; size: -; D: -; J: TRBJ1-2
CDR3: CASSLQGADTGELFF; DNA: TGCGCCAGCAGCTTGCAGGGGGCTGACACCGGGGAGCTGTTTTTT; V: TRBV5-1; size: once; D: TRBD1; J: TRBJ2-2
CDR3: CASSSPGTGGAYNEQFF; DNA: TGTGCCAGCAGCAGTCCCGGGACAGGGGGCGCCTACAATGAGCAGTTCTTC; V: TRBV5-6; size: once; D: TRBD1; J: TRBJ2-1
CDR3: CASSADRKNEQYF; DNA: TGTGCCAGCAGCGCCGACAGGAAGAACGAGCAGTACTTC; V: TRBV7-8; size: -; D: -; J: TRBJ2-7